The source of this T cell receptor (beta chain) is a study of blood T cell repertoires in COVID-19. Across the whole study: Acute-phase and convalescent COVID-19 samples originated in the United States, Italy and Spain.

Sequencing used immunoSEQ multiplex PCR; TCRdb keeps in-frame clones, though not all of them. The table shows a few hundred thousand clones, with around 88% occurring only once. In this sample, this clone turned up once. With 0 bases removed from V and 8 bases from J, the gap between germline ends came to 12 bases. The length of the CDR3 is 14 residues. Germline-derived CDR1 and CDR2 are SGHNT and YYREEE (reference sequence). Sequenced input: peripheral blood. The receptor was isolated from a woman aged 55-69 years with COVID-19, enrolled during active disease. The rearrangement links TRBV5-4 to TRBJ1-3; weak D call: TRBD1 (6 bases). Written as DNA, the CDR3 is TGTGCCAGCAGCTTGGGACAGGATCTACACACCATATATTTT. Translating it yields CASSLGQDLHTIYF.